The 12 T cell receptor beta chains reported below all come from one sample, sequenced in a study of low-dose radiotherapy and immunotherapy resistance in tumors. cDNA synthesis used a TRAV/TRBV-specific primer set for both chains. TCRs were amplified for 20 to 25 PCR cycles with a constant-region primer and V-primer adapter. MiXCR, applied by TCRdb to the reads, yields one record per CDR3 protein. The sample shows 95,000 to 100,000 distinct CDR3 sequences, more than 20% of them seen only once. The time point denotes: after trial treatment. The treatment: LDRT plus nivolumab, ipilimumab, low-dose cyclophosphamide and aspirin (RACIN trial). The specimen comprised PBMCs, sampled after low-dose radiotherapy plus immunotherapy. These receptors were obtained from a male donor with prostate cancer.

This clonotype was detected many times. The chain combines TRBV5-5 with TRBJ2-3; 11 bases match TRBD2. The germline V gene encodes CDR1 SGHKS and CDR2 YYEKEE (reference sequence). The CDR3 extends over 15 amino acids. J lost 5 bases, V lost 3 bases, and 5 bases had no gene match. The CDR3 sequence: CASSSLAGEEDTQYF. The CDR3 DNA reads TGTGCCAGCAGCTCACTAGCGGGGGAAGAAGATACGCAGTATTTT.

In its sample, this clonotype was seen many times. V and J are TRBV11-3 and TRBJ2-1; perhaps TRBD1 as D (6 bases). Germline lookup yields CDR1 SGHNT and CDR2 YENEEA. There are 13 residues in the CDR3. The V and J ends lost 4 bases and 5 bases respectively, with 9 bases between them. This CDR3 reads CASSSRTDNEQFF. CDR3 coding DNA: TGTGCCAGCAGCTCTAGGACAGACAATGAGCAGTTCTTC.

CDR3 sequence reads: CASSGPDRGREGQYF. DNA of the CDR3: TGTGCCAGTAGTGGGCCGGACAGGGGAAGAGAGGGTCAGTACTTC. The rearrangement joins TRBV19 to TRBJ2-7, with 9 bases that match TRBD1. Germline V CDR1 and CDR2: LNHDA, SQIVND (reference sequence). This CDR3 contains 15 residues. The J segment lost 10 bases and the V segment lost 5 bases, leaving 15 bases of the junction unmatched. The variable domain in full, completed from reference TRBV19 and TRBJ2-7, reads DGGITQSPKYLFRKEGQNVTLSCEQNLNHDAMYWYRQDPGQGLRLIYYSQIVNDFQKGDIAEGYSVSREKKESFPLTVTSAQKNPTAFYLCASSGPDRGREGQYFGPGTRLTVT.

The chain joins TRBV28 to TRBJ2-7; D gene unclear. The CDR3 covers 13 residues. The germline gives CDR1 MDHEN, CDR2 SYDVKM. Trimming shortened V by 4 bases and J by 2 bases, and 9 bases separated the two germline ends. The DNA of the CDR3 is TGTGCCAGCAGTTCCGAGGTTCCCTACGAGCAGTACTTC. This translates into CASSSEVPYEQYF.

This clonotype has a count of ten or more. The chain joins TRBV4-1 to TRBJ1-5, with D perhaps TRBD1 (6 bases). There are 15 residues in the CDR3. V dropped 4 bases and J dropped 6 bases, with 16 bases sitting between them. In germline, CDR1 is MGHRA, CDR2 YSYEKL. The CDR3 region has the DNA TGCGCCAGCAGCCCCGGCCAGGGGTCGAGTCAGCCCCAGCATTTT. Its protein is CASSPGQGSSQPQHF.

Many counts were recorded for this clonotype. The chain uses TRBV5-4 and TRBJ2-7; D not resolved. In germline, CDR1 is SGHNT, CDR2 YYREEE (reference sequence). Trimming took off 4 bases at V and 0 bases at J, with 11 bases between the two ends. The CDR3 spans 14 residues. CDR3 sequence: CASSPGPGSYEQYF. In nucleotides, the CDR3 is TGTGCCAGCAGCCCTGGACCGGGCTCCTACGAGCAGTACTTC.

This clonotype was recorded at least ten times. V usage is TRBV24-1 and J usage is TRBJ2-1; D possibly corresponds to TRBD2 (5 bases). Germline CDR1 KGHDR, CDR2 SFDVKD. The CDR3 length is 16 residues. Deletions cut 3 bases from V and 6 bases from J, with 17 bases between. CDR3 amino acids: CATSDGRVGNSNEQFF. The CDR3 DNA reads TGTGCCACCAGTGATGGGCGGGTCGGGAATTCCAATGAGCAGTTCTTC.

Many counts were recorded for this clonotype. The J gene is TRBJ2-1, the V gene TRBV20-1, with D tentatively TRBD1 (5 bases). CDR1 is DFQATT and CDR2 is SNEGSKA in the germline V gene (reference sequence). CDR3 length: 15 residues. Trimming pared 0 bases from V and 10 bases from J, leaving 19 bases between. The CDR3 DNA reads TGCAGTGCTAGAGAGCCCTTCCAGGGTATGGGAGAGCAGTTCTTC. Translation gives CSAREPFQGMGEQFF.

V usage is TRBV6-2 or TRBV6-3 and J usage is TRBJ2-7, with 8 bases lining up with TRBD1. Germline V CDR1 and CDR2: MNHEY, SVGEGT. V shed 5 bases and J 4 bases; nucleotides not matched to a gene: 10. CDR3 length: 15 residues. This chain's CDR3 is CASSEAVQGAYEQYF. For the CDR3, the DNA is TGTGCCAGCAGTGAAGCGGTTCAGGGGGCTTACGAGCAGTACTTC.

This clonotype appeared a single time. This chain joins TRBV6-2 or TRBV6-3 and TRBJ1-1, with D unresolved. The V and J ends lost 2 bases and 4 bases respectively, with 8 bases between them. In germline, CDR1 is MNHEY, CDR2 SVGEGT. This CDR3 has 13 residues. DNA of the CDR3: TGTGCCAGCAGTTACGTCGGTGGCACTGAAGCTTTCTTT. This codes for CASSYVGGTEAFF.

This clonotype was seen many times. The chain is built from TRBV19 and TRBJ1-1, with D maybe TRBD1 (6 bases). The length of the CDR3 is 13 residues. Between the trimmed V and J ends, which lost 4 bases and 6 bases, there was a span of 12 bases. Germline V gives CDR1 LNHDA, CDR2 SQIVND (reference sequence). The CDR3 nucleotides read TGTGCCAGTAGTACAACGGCAGGGGCTGAAGCTTTCTTT. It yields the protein CASSTTAGAEAFF.

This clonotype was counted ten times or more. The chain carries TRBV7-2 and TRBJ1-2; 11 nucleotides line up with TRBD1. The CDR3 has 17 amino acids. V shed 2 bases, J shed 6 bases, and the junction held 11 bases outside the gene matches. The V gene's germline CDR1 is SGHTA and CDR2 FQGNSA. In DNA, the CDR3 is TGTGCCAGCAGCTTATGGGGACAGGGGGTCATGATGGATGGCTACACCTTC. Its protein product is CASSLWGQGVMMDGYTF.